These 27 T cell receptor beta chains share one sample of origin, sequenced in a study of T cell responses to AZD1222 COVID-19 vaccine. Data came from immunoSEQ multiplex PCR; TCRdb stores just in-frame clones and leaves some out. The table records 70,000 or so clones, almost 90% of them present only once. The sample in question was peripheral blood, obtained on day 0 of AZD1222 vaccination. These receptors originate from an adult in good health.

This clone has just one count. The chain couples TRBV5-1 to TRBJ1-1, with unresolved D. The CDR3 extends over 18 amino acids. Germline V gene sequence: CDR1 SGHRS, CDR2 YFSETQ. The ends were cut back, 0 bases at V and 4 bases at J, with 22 bases in the middle. CDR3 DNA: TGCGCCAGCAGCTTGGGGCTGGCGGGGAACCGGATAAGCACTGAAGCTTTCTTT. This codes for CASSLGLAGNRISTEAFF.

The chain has TRBV4-2 and TRBJ2-2; 9 nucleotides agree with TRBD2. Looked up from germline, CDR1 is LGHNA and CDR2 is YNFKEQ. Germline trimming cut 5 bases from V and 9 bases from J; bases unmatched to any gene: 16. The CDR3 is 17 residues long. The CDR3 nucleotides read TGTGCCAGCAGCTTGCGGGGTGTTAGCGGGAGTTCGAGGGAGCTGTTTTTT. This sequence encodes CASSLRGVSGSSRELFF.

This clone was picked up a small number of times. The chain recombines TRBV30 with TRBJ1-2; D not resolved. Per the germline V gene, CDR1 is GTSNPN and CDR2 is SVGIG (reference sequence). The CDR3 length is 14 residues. Trimming stripped 4 bases from V and 3 bases from J, with 15 bases between. The CDR3 region has the DNA TGTGCCTGGATAGCGGAGAATTCTCACTATGGCTACACCTTC. This codes for CAWIAENSHYGYTF. The full variable domain, completed using reference TRBV30 and TRBJ1-2, is SQTIHQWPATLVQPVGSPLSLECTVEGTSNPNLYWYRQAAGRGLQLLFYSVGIGQISSEVPQNLSASRPQDRQFILSSKKLLLSDSGFYLCAWIAENSHYGYTFGSGTRLTVV.

This clone was recorded once. The V gene is TRBV5-5, the J gene TRBJ2-7; D not resolved. The V end lost 3 bases, the J end lost 4 bases, and 8 bases lay between the germline ends. The CDR3 has 12 residues. The germline gives CDR1 SGHKS, CDR2 YYEKEE (reference sequence). The CDR3 DNA reads as TGTGCCAGCAGCTCGGTGAAGTACGAGCAGTACTTC. Encoded protein: CASSSVKYEQYF.

The chain uses TRBV6-5 and TRBJ1-6, with a weak D call TRBD1 (6 bases). Trimming took off 5 bases at V and 7 bases at J, with 15 bases between the two ends. The CDR3 is 15 amino acids. Germline lookup yields CDR1 MNHEY and CDR2 SVGAGI. For the CDR3, the DNA is TGTGCCAGCAGTCTCGCGACAGGTGGCAATTCACCCCTCCACTTT. Encoded protein: CASSLATGGNSPLHF.

This sequence joins TRBV6-4 and TRBJ1-2; 9 positions agree with TRBD1. Per germline, CDR1 MRHNA and CDR2 SNTAGT. The CDR3 covers 14 residues. The V segment lost 3 bases and the J segment 7 bases; nucleotides outside the gene matches: 6. The CDR3: CASSEAGTGLGYTF. The CDR3 coding sequence is TGTGCCAGCAGTGAGGCCGGGACAGGGCTTGGCTACACCTTC.

The chain joins TRBV5-1 to TRBJ1-1; perhaps TRBD1 as D (6 bases). V lost 2 bases to trimming and J lost 7 bases, with 12 bases between them. The CDR3 totals 13 residues. Germline V gene lookup returns CDR1 SGHRS and CDR2 YFSETQ. The CDR3 region is CASSLQGTSEAFF. CDR3 bases: TGCGCCAGCAGCTTACAGGGTACGAGTGAAGCTTTCTTT.

The chain combines TRBV6-5 with TRBJ1-4; D uncertain. CDR3 length: 13 amino acids. CDR1 and CDR2 from the germline V gene are MNHEY and SVGAGI. Trimming shortened V by 6 bases and J by 8 bases, and 13 bases separated the two germline ends. In DNA, the CDR3 is TGTGCCAGCAGATCACCCGCACGGGAAAAACTGTTTTTT. Amino acids: CASRSPAREKLFF.

The chain carries TRBV7-9 and TRBJ2-1; D remains unclear. Germline CDR1 and CDR2: SEHNR and FQNEAQ (reference sequence). The V and J ends lost 4 bases and 9 bases respectively, with 10 bases between them. This CDR3 has 12 amino acids. Written as DNA, the CDR3 is TGTGCCAGCAGCTCTAGAGCAGGTGAGCAGTTCTTC. It specifies CASSSRAGEQFF.

The chain employs TRBV3-1 (or the pseudogene TRBV3-2) and TRBJ2-3, with D possibly TRBD1 on 5 matching bases. CDR3 size: 16 residues. The V end was cut by 4 bases, the J end by 5 bases, with 19 bases between. Germline CDR1 LGHDT, CDR2 YNNKEL (reference sequence). In nucleotides, the CDR3 is TGTGCCAGCAGCCCTGGGTTCAGGGCCGCGGAAGATACGCAGTATTTT. Amino acid sequence: CASSPGFRAAEDTQYF.

The chain combines TRBV9 with TRBJ2-1, with unresolved D. The germline gives CDR1 SGDLS, CDR2 YYNGEE. Trimming pared 0 bases from V and 9 bases from J, leaving 10 bases between. The CDR3 is 13 residues long. The CDR3 DNA reads as TGTGCCAGCAGCGTAGGAACCATCGGTGAGCAGTTCTTC. Protein: CASSVGTIGEQFF. Based on the CDR3 plus reference TRBV9 and TRBJ2-1, the full variable domain is DSGVTQTPKHLITATGQRVTLRCSPRSGDLSVYWYQQSLDQGLQFLIQYYNGEERAKGNILERFSAQQFPDLHSELNLSSLELGDSALYFCASSVGTIGEQFFGPGTRLTVL.

This rearrangement joins TRBV27 to TRBJ1-5, with D unclear. Trimming stripped 4 bases from V and 3 bases from J, with 19 bases between. The V gene's germline CDR1 is MNHEY and CDR2 SMNVEV (reference sequence). The CDR3 extends over 17 amino acids. CDR3 nucleotides: TGTGCCAGCAGTTCTCTCTCGACAATGTCCCCCAATCAGCCCCAGCATTTT. This codes for CASSSLSTMSPNQPQHF.

The rearrangement links TRBV5-1 to TRBJ1-4; D unresolved. Germline V lookup: CDR1 SGHRS, CDR2 YFSETQ. This CDR3 is 14 amino acids long. The V and J ends lost 5 bases and 3 bases respectively, with 11 bases between them. CDR3 bases: TGCGCCAGCAGGATGGGCAACTCTAATGAAAAACTGTTTTTT. Translating gives CASRMGNSNEKLFF. Filled out from reference TRBV5-1 and TRBJ1-4, the complete variable domain reads KAGVTQTPRYLIKTRGQQVTLSCSPISGHRSVSWYQQTPGQGLQFLFEYFSETQRNKGNFPGRFSGRQFSNSRSEMNVSTLELGDSALYLCASRMGNSNEKLFFGSGTQLSVL.

This clone was observed a single time. The chain employs TRBV6-5 and TRBJ1-4; D ambiguous. Trimming took off 10 bases at V and 8 bases at J, with 14 bases between the two ends. The germline V gene has CDR1 MNHEY and CDR2 SVGAGI. CDR3 length: 12 residues. CDR3 sequence (DNA): TGTGCCACCACTACGGGGTGGGAAAAACTGTTTTTT. This sequence encodes CATTTGWEKLFF.

This clone was found once. The chain's CDR3 is CAWSPGTAIYEQYF. Written as DNA, the CDR3 is TGTGCCTGGAGTCCCGGGACAGCTATCTACGAGCAGTACTTC. This sequence joins TRBV30 and TRBJ2-7, with TRBD1 matching over 7 bases. The germline CDR1 and CDR2 sequences are GTSNPN and SVGIG (reference sequence). There are 14 residues in the CDR3. V trimming: 2 bases; J trimming: 3 bases; junction bases outside the gene matches: 7.

This chain joins TRBV27 and TRBJ1-2; no reliable D call. The CDR3 covers 16 residues. Germline V CDR1 and CDR2: MNHEY, SMNVEV (reference sequence). Trimming removed 6 bases from V and 0 bases from J, with 17 bases in between. CDR3 loop: CASSSDTSRANYGYTF. The CDR3 DNA reads TGTGCCAGCAGCTCAGACACATCCCGTGCTAACTATGGCTACACCTTC.

This chain joins TRBV20-1 and TRBJ2-7; no clear D gene. The germline gives CDR1 DFQATT, CDR2 SNEGSKA (reference sequence). The ends were cut back, 3 bases at V and 1 base at J, with 4 bases in the middle. The CDR3 sequence is 11 residues long. The CDR3 is CSARGSYEQYF. The CDR3 nucleotides are TGCAGTGCTAGGGGATCCTACGAGCAGTACTTC.

CDR3 nucleotide sequence: TGTGCCAGCAGCCCGGTAGGGACAGGGGCCCCTGGGGCTTTCTTT. Protein sequence: CASSPVGTGAPGAFF. The rearrangement joins TRBV13 to TRBJ1-1; TRBD1 matches 10 bases. The CDR3 spans 15 residues. Germline loops: CDR1 PRHDT, CDR2 FYEKMQ (reference sequence). The junction had 14 bases not matched to a gene; V was cut back by 5 bases and J by 11 bases.

The chain has TRBV4-2 and TRBJ2-7; D unclear. Germline lookup yields CDR1 LGHNA and CDR2 YNFKEQ. CDR3 size: 14 residues. The V gene lost 2 bases and the J gene lost 1 base, with 9 bases spanning the gap. The CDR3 coding sequence is TGTGCCAGCAGCCAAAGTAAGGTTTCCTACGAGCAGTACTTC. Protein product: CASSQSKVSYEQYF.

The J gene is TRBJ2-7, the V gene TRBV5-6; D possibly corresponds to TRBD2 (5 bases). Trimming removed 0 bases from V and 0 bases from J, with 7 bases in between. The CDR3 is made up of 14 amino acids. Germline V gene sequence: CDR1 SGHDT, CDR2 YYEEEE. This chain's CDR3 is CASSLGGSSYEQYF. CDR3 nucleotide sequence: TGTGCCAGCAGCTTGGGAGGGAGCTCCTACGAGCAGTACTTC.

This chain uses TRBV7-9 with TRBJ2-5; D is ambiguous. V lost 1 base and J 5 bases, leaving 11 bases between the germline ends. Germline V gene sequence: CDR1 SEHNR, CDR2 FQNEAQ (reference sequence). The CDR3 length is 14 residues. The CDR3 sequence: CASSLGTVWETQYF. CDR3 coding DNA: TGTGCCAGCAGCTTAGGGACGGTCTGGGAGACCCAGTACTTC.

The J gene is TRBJ2-2, the V gene TRBV7-2; TRBD1 matches at 11 bases. V dropped 1 base and J dropped 6; count of bases not matched to a gene: 4. Germline lookup yields CDR1 SGHTA and CDR2 FQGNSA. The CDR3 has 16 residues. DNA for the CDR3: TGTGCCAGCAGCTTAGACGGGACAGGGGGTCCCGGGGAGCTGTTTTTT. Encoded protein: CASSLDGTGGPGELFF.

A remark on this clone: At one end the junction does not follow the germline gene, possibly because of a read error. The CDR3 region has the DNA TGTGCCAGCAGCTTAACAGGGTTAAGCTTC. Protein product: CASSLTGLSF. This chain connects TRBV7-9 to TRBJ2-7; tentatively, D is TRBD1 (6 bases). Per the germline V gene, CDR1 is SEHNR and CDR2 is FQNEAQ (reference sequence). The CDR3 is made up of 10 amino acids.

The gene calls are TRBV14 and TRBJ1-1; D is perhaps TRBD1 (5 bases). This CDR3 has 15 amino acids. V was trimmed by 1 base and J by 5 bases, leaving 14 bases between them. The germline V gene has CDR1 SGHDN and CDR2 FVKESK. CDR3 bases: TGTGCCAGCAGCCAAGTCCGGGGCCAGGGAACTGAAGCTTTCTTT. This codes for CASSQVRGQGTEAFF.

This chain connects TRBV6-1 to TRBJ1-2; D not resolved. In germline, CDR1 is MNHNS, CDR2 SASEGT. V lost 1 base to trimming and J lost 4 bases, with 4 bases between them. The length of the CDR3 is 12 residues. The chain's CDR3 is CASSEVAYGYTF. The CDR3 DNA follows: TGTGCCAGCAGTGAAGTTGCCTATGGCTACACCTTC.

The genes are TRBV28 and TRBJ1-5; possibly TRBD1 for D (5 bases). Between the trimmed V and J ends, which lost 0 bases and 6 bases, there was a span of 24 bases. Germline values: CDR1 MDHEN, CDR2 SYDVKM. The CDR3 sequence is 19 residues long. This CDR3 is CASSLWVGSAGMGIQPQHF. The CDR3 DNA sequence: TGTGCCAGCAGTTTATGGGTAGGCTCAGCAGGGATGGGTATTCAGCCCCAGCATTTT. Based on the CDR3 plus reference TRBV28 and TRBJ1-5, the full variable domain is DVKVTQSSRYLVKRTGEKVFLECVQDMDHENMFWYRQDPGLGLRLIYFSYDVKMKEKGDIPEGYSVSREKKERFSLILESASTNQTSMYLCASSLWVGSAGMGIQPQHFGDGTRLSIL.

V is TRBV18 and J is TRBJ2-5, with TRBD1 matching 9 bases. Germline V gene lookup returns CDR1 KGHSH and CDR2 LQKENI. V dropped 3 bases and J dropped 5; count of bases not matched to a gene: 7. The CDR3 is made up of 15 amino acids. The CDR3 sequence is CASSPGQGQGETQYF. In DNA form, the CDR3 reads TGTGCCAGCTCACCGGGACAGGGACAAGGGGAGACCCAGTACTTC.